These 7 T cell receptor beta chains were sequenced from one sample in a study of blood T cell repertoires in COVID-19. TCRdb's copy holds only in-frame clones and misses some; the assay was immunoSEQ multiplex PCR. Of more than 300,000 clones listed, just over 85% were seen once; the top ten hold about 4%. The sequencing sample was made of PBMCs or T cells enriched from blood (not recorded which). The receptor set was obtained from a man younger than 45 who had recovered from COVID-19.

V usage is TRBV10-3 and J usage is TRBJ2-3; D may be TRBD2 (6 bases). V was clipped by 3 bases and J by 6 bases, with 13 bases between them. Germline V gene data show CDR1 as ENHRY and CDR2 as SYGVKD. The CDR3 is 14 amino acids. The CDR3 sequence is CAISDPRSGDTQYF. The CDR3 coding sequence is TGTGCCATCAGTGACCCTCGCAGCGGGGATACGCAGTATTTT.

This clone was picked up a small number of times. V is TRBV7-2 and J is TRBJ2-3, with 9 nucleotides matching TRBD2. CDR3 size: 15 residues. CDR1 is SGHTA, CDR2 FQGNSA, per germline. J was trimmed by 5 bases and V by 2 bases; bases with no gene match: 5. CDR3 amino acids: CASSLFAGGGDTQYF. The CDR3 nucleotides are TGTGCCAGCAGCTTATTCGCGGGAGGGGGAGATACGCAGTATTTT.

The gene calls are TRBV6-5 and TRBJ1-1, with D possibly being TRBD1 (6 bases). The CDR3 consists of 12 residues. V was shortened by 10 bases and J by 1 base, with 10 bases between the two germline ends. Germline V gene sequence: CDR1 MNHEY, CDR2 SVGAGI. CDR3 residues: CANQDRNTEAFF. The DNA for the CDR3 is TGTGCCAACCAGGACAGGAACACTGAAGCTTTCTTT.

This chain joins TRBV12-3 or TRBV12-4 and TRBJ2-1; unclear D gene. The CDR3 length is 10 residues. The V end lost 7 bases, the J end lost 5 bases, and 3 bases lay between the germline ends. The CDR3 protein is CASTDNEQFF. CDR3 DNA: TGTGCCAGCACCGACAATGAGCAGTTCTTC.

The rearrangement links TRBV19 to TRBJ1-6; tentative D call: TRBD1 (5 bases). The V end was cut by 3 bases, the J end by 2 bases, with 8 bases between. In germline, CDR1 is LNHDA, CDR2 SQIVND (reference sequence). The CDR3 has 15 residues. The CDR3 bases are TGTGCCAGTAGTATTCAGGGAACCTATAATTCACCCCTCCACTTT. Translation gives CASSIQGTYNSPLHF.

This sequence joins TRBV11-2 and TRBJ2-7; TRBD2 aligns across 7 bases. CDR3 length: 14 amino acids. The V segment lost 1 base and the J segment 1 base; nucleotides outside the gene matches: 1. Looked up from germline, CDR1 is SGHAT and CDR2 is FQNNGV. The CDR3 sequence: CASSLASGSYEQYF. CDR3 in DNA: TGTGCCAGCAGCTTAGCTAGCGGTTCCTACGAGCAGTACTTC.

This clone was detected only once. The rearrangement links TRBV11-3 to TRBJ1-1, with D hard to call. Looked up from germline, CDR1 is SGHNT and CDR2 is YENEEA. V was clipped by 5 bases and J by 0 bases, with 7 bases between them. The CDR3 length is 13 residues. The CDR3 DNA reads TGTGCCAGCAGCGCGGGAGTGAACACTGAAGCTTTCTTT. Translating it yields CASSAGVNTEAFF.